The T cell receptor (beta chain) described here comes from a study of cytomegalovirus exposure and HLA in healthy donors. Primers: 60 Vbeta forward and 13 Jbeta reverse. Generated by immunoSEQ multiplex PCR, the TCRdb table keeps only in-frame clones and is missing some. The table lists 85,000 or so clones. Trimming at V came to 2 bases and at J to 8 bases, leaving 4 bases not matched to a gene. The CDR3 length is 13 residues. Germline V lookup: CDR1 GTSNPN, CDR2 SVGIG (reference sequence). The sequencing sample was made of PBMCs. The V call is TRBV30, the J call TRBJ2-1, with 9 bases fitting TRBD2. This TCR came from a young woman in good health and CMV-seronegative. In DNA form, the CDR3 reads TGTGCCTGGAGTTCCGGGACTAGCCATGAGCAGTTCTTC. Protein product: CAWSSGTSHEQFF.